This entry concerns a single T cell receptor (beta chain). Its target is unknown. Through template switching, a universal primer site was introduced, and the cDNA contained unique molecular identifiers. One entry per CDR3 protein results from TCRdb running MiXCR on the 5' RACE reads. The sample carries 240,000 or so distinct CDR3 sequences, about 10% recorded once. No donor was unhealthy or non-Caucasian. The source of the sample is a study of identical twins. Findings and caveats of the study: Rather than following the same donors, the conclusions depended on cross-sectional statistical analysis.

CDR3 length equals 14 residues. Germline lookup yields CDR1 SGHTA and CDR2 FQGNSA. With 2 bases removed from V and 4 bases from J, the gap between germline ends came to 8 bases. This chain links TRBV7-2 with TRBJ2-2; maybe TRBD1 (5 bases). The clonotype comes from a man aged 50 to 59 in good health. What was sequenced was memory T cells sorted from blood. The CDR3 loop is CASSLQGSTGELFF. CDR3 sequence (DNA): TGTGCCAGCAGCTTACAGGGTTCCACCGGGGAGCTGTTTTTT.